The clone carrying this TCR beta chain was detected once. immunoSEQ v3.0 was run at survey level. Clones were read by immunoSEQ multiplex PCR, and TCRdb kept only the in-frame ones, dropping some. The sample shows tens of thousands of clones, about 95% of them seen only once. None of the participants with HIV were treated outside the United States. In each sample, roughly 0.95-10 million cryopreserved PBMC were present before DNA extraction. The germline CDR1 and CDR2 sequences are MNHNY and SVGAGI (reference sequence). J lost 3 bases, V lost 6 bases, and 4 bases had no gene match. CDR3 size: 14 residues. The data stem from a study of long-term antiretroviral therapy in people with HIV. About the study: Of all samples, the earliest predate the 2015 immediate-ART recommendation by about a decade.

The input for sequencing was unsorted PBMCs, taken 3.7 years after starting antiretroviral therapy. The TCR was taken from a woman between 50 and 59 years old with HIV. The genes are TRBV6-6 and TRBJ2-5; 10 bases match TRBD2. The CDR3: CASRRGLAEETQYF. The CDR3 nucleotides are TGTGCCAGCAGACGAGGACTAGCGGAAGAGACCCAGTACTTC.